This TCR beta chain is drawn from a study of response to subunit inactivated influenza vaccine. This clonotype was detected many times. What it binds is not known. The V end was cut by 5 bases, the J end by 9 bases, with 16 bases between. The CDR3 has 13 amino acids. TCRdb re-derived calls from the RT-PCR reads in MiXCR, one entry per CDR3 protein. The table includes more than 700,000 distinct CDR3 sequences, 20% to 25% detected once. Overall study results and limits: Only a handful of new T cells, the authors suggested, are recruited with each seasonal influenza vaccination.

The chain couples TRBV12-3 or TRBV12-4 to TRBJ1-1; no firm D call. The sequencing here drew on PBMCs from blood, taken less than 6 days after vaccination. The TCR originated in a man aged 45 to 65 who received an inactivated influenza vaccine. CDR3 DNA: TGTGCCAGCAGTGCGGACTGGGCTAGTCAAGCTTTCTTT. This sequence encodes CASSADWASQAFF.